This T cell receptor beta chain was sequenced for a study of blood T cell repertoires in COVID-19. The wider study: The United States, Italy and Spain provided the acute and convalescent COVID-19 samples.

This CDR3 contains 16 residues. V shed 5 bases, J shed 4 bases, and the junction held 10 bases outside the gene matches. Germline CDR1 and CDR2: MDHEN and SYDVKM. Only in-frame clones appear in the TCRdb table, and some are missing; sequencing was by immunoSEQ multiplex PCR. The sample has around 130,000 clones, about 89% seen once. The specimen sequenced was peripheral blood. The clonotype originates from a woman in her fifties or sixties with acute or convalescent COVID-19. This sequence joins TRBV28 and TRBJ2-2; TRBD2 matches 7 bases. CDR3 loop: CASSVTAGLGTGELFF. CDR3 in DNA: TGTGCCAGCAGTGTCACAGCGGGACTGGGCACCGGGGAGCTGTTTTTT.